This TCR beta chain was recorded in a study of human T cells and chemical hapten exposure. Study-wide results and limits: Alopecia affecting every donor means their immune response may not match healthy people's.

In TCRdb, the RACE reads were re-called with MiXCR into one record per CDR3 protein. The sample has some 150,000 distinct CDR3 sequences, over 9.5% seen once. Time point of the sample: patch test 2, 6 weeks after DPC sensitization. Treatment indicated: therapeutic diphenylcyclopropenone sensitization with weekly scalp DPC. Blood sampling preceded each patch test application. This clonotype showed up many times. Its antigen is still unknown. This TCR was recovered from a woman aged 50 to 65 with alopecia areata. Some clones in this sample may be carry-over from other donors' samples. The specimen was whole blood, collected in connection with sensitization to the hapten diphenylcyclopropenone (DPC).

CDR3 sequence: CASSQEKGFGGTEAFF. As DNA, the CDR3 is TGTGCCAGCAGCCAAGAGAAGGGTTTTGGGGGGACTGAAGCTTTCTTT. The chain uses TRBV4-2 and TRBJ1-1; the D gene is possibly TRBD1 (5 bases). Germline V gene sequence: CDR1 LGHNA, CDR2 YNFKEQ. The CDR3 loop spans 16 amino acids. V was trimmed by 0 bases and J by 5 bases, leaving 16 bases between them.